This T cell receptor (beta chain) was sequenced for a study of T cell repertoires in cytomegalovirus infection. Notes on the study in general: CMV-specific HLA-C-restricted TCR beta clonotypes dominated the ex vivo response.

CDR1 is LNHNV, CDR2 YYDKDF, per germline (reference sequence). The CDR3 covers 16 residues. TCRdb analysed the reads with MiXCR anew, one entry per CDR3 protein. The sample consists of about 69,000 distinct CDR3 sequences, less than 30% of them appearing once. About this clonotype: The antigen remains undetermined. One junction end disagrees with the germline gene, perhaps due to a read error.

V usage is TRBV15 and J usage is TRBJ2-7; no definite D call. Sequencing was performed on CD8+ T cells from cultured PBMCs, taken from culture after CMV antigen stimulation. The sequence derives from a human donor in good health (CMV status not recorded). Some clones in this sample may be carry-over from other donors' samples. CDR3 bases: TGTGCCACCGGCAGCCGTAGTGGGTCAGTCGACTACGAGCAGTACTTC. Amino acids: CATGSRSGSVDYEQYF.